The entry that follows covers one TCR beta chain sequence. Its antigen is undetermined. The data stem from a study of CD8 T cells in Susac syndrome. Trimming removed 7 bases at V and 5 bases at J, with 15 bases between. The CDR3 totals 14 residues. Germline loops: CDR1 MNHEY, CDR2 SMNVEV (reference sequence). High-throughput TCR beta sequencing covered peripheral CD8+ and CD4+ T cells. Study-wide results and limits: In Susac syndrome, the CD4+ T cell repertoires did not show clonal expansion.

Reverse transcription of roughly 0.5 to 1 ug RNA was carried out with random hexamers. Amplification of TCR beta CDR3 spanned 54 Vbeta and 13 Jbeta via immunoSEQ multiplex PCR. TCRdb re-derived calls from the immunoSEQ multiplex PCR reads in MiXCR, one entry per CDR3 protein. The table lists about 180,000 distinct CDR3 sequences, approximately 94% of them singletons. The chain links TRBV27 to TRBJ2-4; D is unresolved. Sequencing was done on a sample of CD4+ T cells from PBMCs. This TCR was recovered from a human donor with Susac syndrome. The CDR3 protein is CASMPIRNQNIQYF. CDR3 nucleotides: TGTGCCAGCATGCCAATTCGAAACCAAAACATTCAGTACTTC.